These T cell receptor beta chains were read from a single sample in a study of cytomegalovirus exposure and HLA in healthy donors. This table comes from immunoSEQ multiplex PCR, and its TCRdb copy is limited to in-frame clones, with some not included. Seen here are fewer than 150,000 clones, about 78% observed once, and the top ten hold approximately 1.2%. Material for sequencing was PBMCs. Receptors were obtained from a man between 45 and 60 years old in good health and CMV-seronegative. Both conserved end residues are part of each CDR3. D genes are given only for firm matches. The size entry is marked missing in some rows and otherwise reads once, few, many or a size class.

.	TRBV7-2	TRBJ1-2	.	TGTGCCAGCAGCCCTAACCCGACAGTCGCTGGCTACACCTTC	CASSPNPTVAGYTF
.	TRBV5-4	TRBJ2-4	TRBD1	TGTGCCAGCAGCCAAACAGGGGACCGTAAAAACATTCAGTACTTC	CASSQTGDRKNIQYF
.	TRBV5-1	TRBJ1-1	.	TGCGCCAGCAGCTTGGTCCCGTCAGGGCGAGGGGGCACTGAAGCTTTCTTT	CASSLVPSGRGGTEAFF
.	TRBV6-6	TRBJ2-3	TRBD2	TGTGCCAGCGGTGGGACTAGTTCAGATACGCAGTATTTT	CASGGTSSDTQYF
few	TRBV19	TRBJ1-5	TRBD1	TGTGCCAGTAGTACCGTCGGACAGGGGGCCGGTCAGCCCCAGCATTTT	CASSTVGQGAGQPQHF
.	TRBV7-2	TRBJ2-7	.	TGTGCCAGCAGCACACTCAAGCTCGGAGGATACTACGAGCAGTACTTC	CASSTLKLGGYYEQYF
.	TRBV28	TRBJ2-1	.	TGTGCCAGCAGTTTACCCACACGGGGGCAGTTCTTC	CASSLPTRGQFF
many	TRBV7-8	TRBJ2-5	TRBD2	TGTGCCAGCAGCACAGGACTAGCGGGAAAAGAGACCCAGTACTTC	CASSTGLAGKETQYF
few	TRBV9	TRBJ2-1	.	TGTGCCAGCAGCGTAGCGGGGAGCGGCGGAAGAAATGAGCAGTTCTTC	CASSVAGSGGRNEQFF
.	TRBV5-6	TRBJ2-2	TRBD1	TGTGCCAGCAGCTGGCAGGGGGCTATGTCCGGGGAGCTGTTTTTT	CASSWQGAMSGELFF
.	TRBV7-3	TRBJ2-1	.	TGTGCCAGCAGCTTAAACCCTACTAGCAATGAGCAGTTCTTC	CASSLNPTSNEQFF
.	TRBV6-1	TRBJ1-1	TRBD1	TGTGCCAGCAGCCCCACCGGGACAGTCGTTACTGAAGCTTTCTTT	CASSPTGTVVTEAFF
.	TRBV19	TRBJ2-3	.	TGTGCGAGTAAAGGGGTATCTAGCACAGATACGCAGTATTTT	CASKGVSSTDTQYF
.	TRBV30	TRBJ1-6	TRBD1	TGTGCCTGGCGACAAACAAAGGGGACAGTTATAACCTCAAATTCACCCCTCCACTTT	CAWRQTKGTVITSNSPLHF
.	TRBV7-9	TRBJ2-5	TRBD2	TGTGCCAGCAGCTCCCTGGGACTAGCGGGGACCGTGACCCAGTACTTC	CASSSLGLAGTVTQYF
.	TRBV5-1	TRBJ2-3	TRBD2	TGCGCCAGCAGCTTGTATTCACCGGGAGGGGGTTTCGCTACAGATACGCAGTATTTT	CASSLYSPGGGFATDTQYF
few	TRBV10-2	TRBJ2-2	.	TGCGCCAGCAGTGAGTACTTAACTACCGGGGAGCTGTTTTTT	CASSEYLTTGELFF
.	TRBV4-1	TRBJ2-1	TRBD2	TGCGCCAGCAGCCAAGGGGGACTAGCGGGTCCACTAGGGGGGAGTGAGCAGTTCTTC	CASSQGGLAGPLGGSEQFF
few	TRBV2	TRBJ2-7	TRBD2	TGTGCCAGCAGTGGGGTTAGCGGGAACTACGAGCAGTACTTC	CASSGVSGNYEQYF
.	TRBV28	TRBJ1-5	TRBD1	TGTGCCAGCAGTCCCCGACAGGGAAGGGGAGGTAATCAGCCCCAGCATTTT	CASSPRQGRGGNQPQHF
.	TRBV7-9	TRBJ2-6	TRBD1	TGTGCCAGCAGCTTAGCCCCCGGACAGGTAAAAAGGGGGGCCAACGTCCTGACTTTC	CASSLAPGQVKRGANVLTF
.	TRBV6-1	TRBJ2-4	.	TGTGCCAGCAGTGAAAGCACGGGAGCCAAAAACATTCAGTACTTC	CASSESTGAKNIQYF
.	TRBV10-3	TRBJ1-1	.	TGTGCCATCAGGACTGAACAGGGAACTGAAGCTTTCTTT	CAIRTEQGTEAFF
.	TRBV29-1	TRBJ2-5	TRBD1	TGCAGCGCGGACAGGGGGCAAGAGACCCAGTACTTC	CSADRGQETQYF
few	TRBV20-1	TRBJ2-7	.	TGCAGTGCTAGTGCCTCTAGGGAGCAGTACTTC	CSASASREQYF
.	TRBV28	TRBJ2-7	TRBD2	TGTGCCAGCACCCCCGGGGGGAGCTCCTACGAGCAGTACTTC	CASTPGGSSYEQYF
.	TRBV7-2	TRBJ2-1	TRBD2	TGTGCCAGCAGCTTAAGGGGGACTAGCGGGTCACCCTACTACAATGAGCAGTTCTTC	CASSLRGTSGSPYYNEQFF
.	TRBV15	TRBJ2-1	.	TGTGCCACCAGCAGAGTGCGGCGGGACCCCCCCTACAATGAGCAGTTCTTC	CATSRVRRDPPYNEQFF
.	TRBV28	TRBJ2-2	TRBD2	TGTGCCAGCAGGGCCGGGACTAGCGGGAGGTGGCTGTTTTTT	CASRAGTSGRWLFF
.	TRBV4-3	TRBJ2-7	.	TGCGCCAGCAGCCAAGCGCGGGGCTACGAGCAGTACTTC	CASSQARGYEQYF